This TCR beta chain emerged from a study of human T cells and chemical hapten exposure. About the study: Patients, largely female, had alopecia areata, totalis or universalis.

Described time point: patch test 1, 2 weeks after DPC sensitization. Treatment denoted: therapeutic diphenylcyclopropenone sensitization with weekly scalp DPC. This clonotype was recorded at least ten times. TCRdb processed the RACE reads anew with MiXCR; each CDR3 protein has one entry. The sample includes 95,000 to 150,000 distinct CDR3 sequences, approximately 14% of them seen just once. The TCR sequence derives from a young man with alopecia areata. Some clones in this sample may be carry-over from other donors' samples. This specimen consisted of whole blood, obtained in connection with sensitization to the hapten diphenylcyclopropenone (DPC).

CDR3 bases: TGTGCCAGCGGTGGGGACCGCTTAGGGTACGAGCAGTACTTC. This encodes CASGGDRLGYEQYF. The rearrangement links TRBV7-8 to TRBJ2-7, with D perhaps TRBD1 or TRBD2 (5 bases each). CDR1 and CDR2 from the germline V gene are SGHVS and FQNEAQ. This CDR3 has 14 amino acids. The V end lost 8 bases, the J end lost 4 bases, and 18 bases lay between the germline ends. Based on the CDR3 plus reference TRBV7-8 and TRBJ2-7, the full variable domain is GAGVSQSPRYKVAKRGQDVALRCDPISGHVSLFWYQQALGQGPEFLTYFQNEAQLDKSGLPSDRFFAERPEGSVSTLKIQRTQQEDSAVYLCASGGDRLGYEQYFGPGTRLTVT.